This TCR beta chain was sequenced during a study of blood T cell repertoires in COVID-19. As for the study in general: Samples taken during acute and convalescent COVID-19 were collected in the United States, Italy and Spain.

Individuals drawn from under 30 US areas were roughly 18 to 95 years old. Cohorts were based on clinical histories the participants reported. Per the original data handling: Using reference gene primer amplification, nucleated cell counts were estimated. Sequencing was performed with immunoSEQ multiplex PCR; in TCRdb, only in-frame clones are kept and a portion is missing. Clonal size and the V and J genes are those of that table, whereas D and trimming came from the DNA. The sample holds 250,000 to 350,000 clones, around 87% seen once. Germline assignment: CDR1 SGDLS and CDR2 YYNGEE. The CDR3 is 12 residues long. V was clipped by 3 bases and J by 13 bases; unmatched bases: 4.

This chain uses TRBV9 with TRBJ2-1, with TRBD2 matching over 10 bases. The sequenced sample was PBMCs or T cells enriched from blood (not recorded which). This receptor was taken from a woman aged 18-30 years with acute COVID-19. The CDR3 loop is CASSASGRAQFF. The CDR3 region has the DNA TGTGCCAGCAGCGCCAGCGGGAGGGCACAGTTCTTC. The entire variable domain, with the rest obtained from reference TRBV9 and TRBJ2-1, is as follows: DSGVTQTPKHLITATGQRVTLRCSPRSGDLSVYWYQQSLDQGLQFLIQYYNGEERAKGNILERFSAQQFPDLHSELNLSSLELGDSALYFCASSASGRAQFFGPGTRLTVL.